One TCR beta chain is described in this entry. TCR beta was sequenced from blood CD8+ and CD4+ T cells. Treatment-naive patients with stable or active relapsing-remitting disease served as multiple sclerosis controls. Negative isolation was used for CD8+ and CD4+ T cells, and FACS enrichment was applied to TEMRA cells. The data originate from a study of CD8 T cells in Susac syndrome. A quantity of about 0.5 to 1 ug RNA underwent reverse transcription using random hexamers. Amplification of TCR beta CDR3 used immunoSEQ multiplex PCR across 54 Vbeta and 13 Jbeta. TCRdb called the immunoSEQ multiplex PCR reads again in MiXCR, with one record for every CDR3 protein. The sample holds 170,000 or so distinct CDR3 sequences; approximately 95% are singletons and the top ten take roughly 0.094%. The CDR3 contains 14 residues. J lost 10 bases, V lost 3 bases, and 12 bases had no gene match.

Sequenced sample: CD4+ T cells from PBMCs. The V gene is TRBV12-3 or TRBV12-4, the J gene TRBJ2-7, with TRBD2 matching over 7 bases. The sequence was obtained from a human donor with multiple sclerosis. CDR3 bases: TGTGCCAGCAGTTTGATGGGCTTTGCGGGGGTACAGTACTTC. It specifies CASSLMGFAGVQYF.